Listed below are T cell receptor beta chains from one sample, sequenced in a study of OX40 agonist ivuxolimab in advanced cancers. Here immunoSEQ multiplex PCR was the method, and the copy in TCRdb shows in-frame clones only, minus some. The repertoire holds almost 85,000 clones, with around 84% as singletons. The sequencing used CD4+ or CD8+ T cells sorted from blood, collected in a trial of the OX40 agonist ivuxolimab. The receptors were sampled from an adult with an advanced solid tumor such as melanoma, head and neck, liver or kidney cancer. Each CDR3 is given with its conserved first and last residue.

TRBV7-2	CASSLAGDLGNTIYF
TRBV4-2	CASSQVVSGTGTDTQYF
TRBV6-1	CASEGALWEQYF
TRBV5-1	CASSLEGLEAQPQHF
TRBV11-3	CASSQDRSSYEQYF
TRBV6-5	CASSYWSGEAFF
TRBV11-2	CASSIHRGQGEKLFF
TRBV28	CASSFAPKVSPLHF
TRBV10-2	CASSVAGSGTDTQYF
TRBV6-1	CASSEVGGYDEQYF
TRBV10-1	CASSASRGLAKNIQYF
TRBV5-8	CASRFREKGAAEAFF
TRBV25-1	CASSANRGGETQYF
TRBV4-3	CASSPRAEGLGAQYF
TRBV5-1	CASSRDFEAFF
TRBV28	CASSPGTGTGNTIYF
TRBV30	CAWTNGRDAFF
TRBV21-1	CASSPPGTADTQYF
TRBV2	CASSEGGNTGNEQFF
TRBV4-2	CASSHGTSGTYNEQFF
TRBV5-4	CASGGQGNLNTEAFF
TRBV7-9	CASGKGPGEPQHF
TRBV5-1	CASSLTGGGEQYF
TRBV7-2	CASSLVAGGLTGELFF
TRBV6-6	CASSYSTRFEKLFF
TRBV7-9	CASSFPKNTQYF
TRBV29-1	CSVVRDTTSYEQYF
TRBV30	CAWSVLAREVEQYF
TRBV2	CASSAGSHEQYF
TRBV5-1	CASSLGGQSSGNTIYF
TRBV2	CASGNRESNEQFF
TRBV6-5	CASSSRGSWADTQYF
TRBV30	CAWSVGGLETQYF
TRBV19	CASSILGTEAFF
TRBV7-9	CASSLGGGAGDYYNEQFF
TRBV5-1	CASRQGASSGYTF
TRBV19	CASRSSGTGDTGELFF
TRBV19	CATDNRNGPAKVMQYF
TRBV6-4	CASSEGLAGNPSYEQYF
TRBV29-1	CSVTRRTSGAFF
TRBV9	CASSLTDSGNTIYF
TRBV7-9	CASSPGDSPNQPQHF
TRBV29-1	CSVDMGFRGETQYF
TRBV5-1	CASIPGTSGNEQFF
TRBV9	CASSSGSAGGYYNEQFF
TRBV19	CASSIRGQGKDTQYF
TRBV4-2	CASSQGISRSGYTF
TRBV29-1	CSVSHPLTDIPTTDTQYF
TRBV6-5	CASIQGGGMNTEAFF
TRBV4-1	CASSQDMETFQHF
TRBV7-9	CASSLGPDYGYTF
TRBV2	CASRSLGYTDTQYF
TRBV5-6	CASIRRGAYNEQFF
TRBV19	CASSISGRINTEAFF
TRBV5-1	CASSTGQANSPLHF
TRBV6-6	CASTQPNYNEQFF
TRBV5-8	CASSLSGYTDTQYF